The 17 T cell receptor beta chains reported below all come from one sample, sequenced in a study of spatial heterogeneity in lung cancer. The time point: sample taken at primary tumor resection. Unsorted whole RNA of tumor, nontumor lung or frozen PBMC was sequenced. TCRdb fed the 5' RACE reads into MiXCR, producing one record per CDR3 protein. The repertoire has almost 75,000 distinct CDR3 sequences, roughly 13% of them found once; the top ten carry over 5.5%. This sample comprised PBMCs, obtained at surgery. These receptors were collected from a male donor with early-stage non-small cell lung cancer.

This clonotype has only a few counts. The chain joins TRBV4-3 to TRBJ2-1, with a weak D call TRBD2 (5 bases). Trimming took 0 bases from V and 2 from J, leaving 14 bases between them. The V gene's germline CDR1 is LGHNA and CDR2 YSLEER. The CDR3 totals 17 residues. CDR3: CASSQDLGSRAYNEQFF. CDR3 nucleotide sequence: TGCGCCAGCAGCCAAGATCTTGGGAGTAGGGCCTACAATGAGCAGTTCTTC.

V usage is TRBV20-1 and J usage is TRBJ1-1; D may be TRBD1 (5 bases). Germline lookup yields CDR1 DFQATT and CDR2 SNEGSKA (reference sequence). This CDR3 contains 15 residues. Trimming removed 6 bases from V and 0 bases from J, with 17 bases in between. CDR3 protein: CSAPRGVLMNTEAFF. CDR3 nucleotides: TGCAGTGCCCCCCGAGGGGTGCTAATGAACACTGAAGCTTTCTTT.

This clonotype showed up many times. The rearrangement joins TRBV3-1 to TRBJ2-4; a possible D gene is TRBD1 (5 bases). V lost 4 bases to trimming and J lost 0 bases, with 19 bases between them. Germline V gene sequence: CDR1 LGHDT, CDR2 YNNKEL (reference sequence). The CDR3 is made up of 18 amino acids. CDR3 sequence: CASSRSQTVQLAKNIQYF. CDR3 DNA: TGTGCCAGCAGCCGAAGCCAGACAGTTCAACTAGCCAAAAACATTCAGTACTTC.

In this sample, this clonotype turned up once. The chain joins TRBV4-3 to TRBJ1-1; TRBD1 matches at 7 bases. V gave up 4 bases and J gave up 4 bases; unmatched junction bases: 9. This CDR3 spans 15 amino acids. CDR1 is LGHNA and CDR2 is YSLEER in the germline V gene. The CDR3 spells CASSPNTQGPTEAFF. In DNA, the CDR3 is TGCGCCAGCAGCCCGAACACACAGGGGCCCACTGAAGCTTTCTTT.

The rearrangement uses TRBV2 and TRBJ2-7; 11 bases agree with TRBD2. V lost 4 bases, J lost 2 bases, and 16 bases stayed unmatched. The CDR3 is made up of 19 amino acids. The germline V gene has CDR1 SNHLY and CDR2 FYNNEI. As DNA, the CDR3 is TGTGCCAGCAGTGTCCCTCCGGGACTAGCGGCCTATGGGGCCTACGAGCAGTACTTC. As protein: CASSVPPGLAAYGAYEQYF.

This chain joins TRBV3-1 and TRBJ2-7; D gene ambiguous. The CDR3 sequence is 14 residues long. CDR1 is LGHDT, CDR2 YNNKEL, per germline (reference sequence). V shed 3 bases and J shed 0 bases, with 9 bases lying between them. CDR3 bases: TGTGCCAGCAGCCATTACGGAAGCTCCTACGAGCAGTACTTC. It codes for CASSHYGSSYEQYF.

In its sample, this clonotype was seen a few times. The chain recombines TRBV12-3 or TRBV12-4 with TRBJ1-5, with TRBD1 identical over 7 bases. Losses at the gene ends were 6 bases for V and 0 bases for J; bases not matched to a gene: 5. CDR3 length: 15 residues. CDR3 sequence reads: CASSLGQFSNQPQHF. The CDR3 bases are TGTGCCAGCAGCCTGGGACAGTTTAGCAATCAGCCCCAGCATTTT.

This clonotype came up many times. The chain combines TRBV12-5 with TRBJ1-1; 7 positions agree with TRBD1. V was pared by 2 bases and J by 5 bases, with 5 bases of the junction left unmatched. Germline values: CDR1 LGHNT, CDR2 FRNRAP. This CDR3 is 14 amino acids long. As DNA, the CDR3 is TGTGCTAGTGGTTTGCAGGGGGGGACGACTGAAGCTTTCTTT. It codes for CASGLQGGTTEAFF.

A note on this clonotype: Since a much larger clone is just one base distant, this may be a read error. This chain joins TRBV18 and TRBJ2-3; perhaps TRBD2 as D (5 bases). The CDR3 runs 13 residues. CDR1 and CDR2 from the germline V gene are KGHSH and LQKENI. The CDR3 sequence: CVSSTRETDTQYF. For the CDR3, the DNA is TGTGTCAGCTCCACACGGGAAACAGATACGCAGTATTTT.

V is TRBV29-1 and J is TRBJ2-5, with a possible D match to TRBD1 (6 bases). This CDR3 is 13 amino acids long. Looked up from germline, CDR1 is SQVTM and CDR2 is ANQGSEA. The V end lost 6 bases, the J end lost 2 bases, and 13 bases lay between the germline ends. In DNA form, the CDR3 reads TGCAGCGTGTCGACAGGAGCGCAAGAGACCCAGTACTTC. Protein: CSVSTGAQETQYF.

The DNA for the CDR3 is TGTGCCAGCAGCCCGGCCGGGTCCGTCTCCTACGAGCAGTACTTC. The encoded protein is CASSPAGSVSYEQYF. V gene TRBV7-2 combines with J gene TRBJ2-7; unclear D gene. Germline V CDR1 and CDR2: SGHTA, FQGNSA. V lost 5 bases, J lost 0 bases, and 14 bases lay in between. The CDR3 runs 15 residues.

This clonotype has just a few counts. The V gene is TRBV20-1, the J gene TRBJ2-3; 8 nucleotides align to TRBD2. V dropped 3 bases and J dropped 4; count of bases not matched to a gene: 6. The CDR3 is 14 residues long. Germline V lookup: CDR1 DFQATT, CDR2 SNEGSKA (reference sequence). In DNA, the CDR3 is TGCAGTGCTAGGGACCGCGGGAGGTCAGATACGCAGTATTTT. It translates to CSARDRGRSDTQYF.

This clonotype came up a few times. V gene TRBV14 combines with J gene TRBJ2-5; a weak D match, TRBD1 (5 bases). CDR1 SGHDN and CDR2 FVKESK come from the germline V gene. V shed 3 bases and J shed 2 bases, with 10 bases lying between them. This CDR3 comprises 14 residues. The CDR3 DNA follows: TGTGCCAGCAGCCATATCCGACAGCAAGAGACCCAGTACTTC. Translation: CASSHIRQQETQYF.

CDR3 sequence reads: CSATGQGHEQYF. CDR3 DNA sequence: TGCAGCGCAACGGGACAGGGCCACGAGCAGTACTTC. This rearrangement joins TRBV29-1 to TRBJ2-7; TRBD1 aligns across 9 bases. Trimming took 7 bases from V and 5 from J; bases not matched to a gene: 6. This CDR3 has 12 residues. Germline V gene data show CDR1 as SQVTM and CDR2 as ANQGSEA.

The chain employs TRBV29-1 and TRBJ1-5; D is perhaps TRBD1 (6 bases). CDR3 length: 14 amino acids. The V end was cut by 6 bases, the J end by 1 base, with 13 bases between. CDR1 and CDR2 (germline): SQVTM, ANQGSEA. This chain's CDR3 is CSVAEGGSNQPQHF. DNA of the CDR3: TGCAGCGTAGCGGAGGGGGGGAGCAATCAGCCCCAGCATTTT.

This clonotype was observed a handful of times. Its ends do not fully match the called genes, so a read error is possible. The chain combines TRBV5-5 with TRBJ1-1, with D unresolved. This CDR3 spans 12 amino acids. Germline V lookup: CDR1 SGHKS, CDR2 YYEKEE (reference sequence). This CDR3 reads CASSLNADPTSF. The CDR3, as DNA: TGTGCCAGCAGCTTAAACGCGGACCCTACGAGCTTT.

V is TRBV25-1 and J is TRBJ2-5; D tentatively fits TRBD1 or TRBD2 (5 bases each). Germline assignment: CDR1 MGHDK and CDR2 SYGVNS. The CDR3 totals 15 residues. V was cut by 5 bases and J by 9 bases, with 22 bases left in between. The CDR3 is CASSPPGTALAAQYF. CDR3 nucleotides: TGTGCCAGCAGTCCTCCCGGGACGGCGCTAGCCGCCCAGTACTTC.